This T cell receptor (beta chain) appears in the sequencing data of a study of identifying expanded T cells in peripheral blood. The CDR3 is made up of 15 amino acids. Germline V CDR1 and CDR2: KGHSH, LQKENI. Trimming at V came to 5 bases and at J to 3 bases, leaving 8 bases not matched to a gene. This clone was recorded a few times. This table comes from immunoSEQ multiplex PCR, and its TCRdb copy is limited to in-frame clones, with some not included. The repertoire includes 100,000 to 150,000 clones, 65% to 90% of them detected once, and around 8.2% sits in the top ten. The rearrangement joins TRBV18 to TRBJ1-2; 8 bases align to TRBD1. This TCR derives from a person aged 18-70 years in good health. Source material: blood. CDR3 in amino acids: CASSFLGQGDYGYTF. The CDR3 DNA follows: TGTGCCAGCTCATTCCTCGGACAGGGCGACTATGGCTACACCTTC.